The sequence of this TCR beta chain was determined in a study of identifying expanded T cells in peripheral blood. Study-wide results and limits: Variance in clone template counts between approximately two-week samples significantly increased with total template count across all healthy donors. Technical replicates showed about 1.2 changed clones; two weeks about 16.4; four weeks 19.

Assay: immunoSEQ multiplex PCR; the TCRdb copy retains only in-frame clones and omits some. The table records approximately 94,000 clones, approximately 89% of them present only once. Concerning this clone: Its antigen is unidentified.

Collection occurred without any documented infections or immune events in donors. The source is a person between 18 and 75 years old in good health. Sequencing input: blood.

CDR3 bases: TGTGCCAGCAGCAAATTTGGCGGCCGGGACAGGGCACTTAACTATGGCTACACCTTC. Amino acids: CASSKFGGRDRALNYGYTF. The rearrangement links TRBV21-1 to TRBJ1-2; whether TRBD1, the table's D call, matches the DNA was not checked. TRBV21-1 is marked as a pseudogene. The CDR3 totals 19 residues.